This T cell receptor (beta chain) is from a study of blood T cell repertoires in COVID-19. Study as a whole: PBMCs, B-cell-depleted T cells, or T cells provided the cDNA or gDNA that made up the material.

Profiling relied on immunoSEQ multiplex PCR, and the TCRdb table lists in-frame clones only, not all of them. This sample yields 410,000 or so clones, of which 75% to 90% are seen a single time; 1.4% to 1.5% belongs to the top ten. Trimming removed 3 bases from V and 0 bases from J, with 19 bases in between. The CDR3 sequence is 18 residues long. The germline gives CDR1 SGHRS, CDR2 YFSETQ. The sequence came from a woman in her twenties or thirties with active or convalescent COVID-19. The rearrangement links TRBV5-1 to TRBJ1-3; no clear D. The sequenced sample was peripheral blood. CDR3: CASSYLGSTERSGNTIYF. DNA of the CDR3: TGCGCCAGCAGCTACCTAGGTTCGACGGAGCGCTCTGGAAACACCATATATTTT. Full variable domain (rest looked up from reference TRBV5-1 and TRBJ1-3): KAGVTQTPRYLIKTRGQQVTLSCSPISGHRSVSWYQQTPGQGLQFLFEYFSETQRNKGNFPGRFSGRQFSNSRSEMNVSTLELGDSALYLCASSYLGSTERSGNTIYFGEGSWLTVV.